What follows is one T cell receptor beta chain and its context. Libraries were prepared by immunoSEQ multiplex PCR; TCRdb keeps only in-frame clonotypes and omits some of them. Of around 120,000 clones detected, about 86% appear once; the ten largest clones hold approximately 16%. The sample is drawn from a study of T cell responses to AZD1222 COVID-19 vaccine. Looked up from germline, CDR1 is SGHAT and CDR2 is FQNNGV. The V gene lost 0 bases and the J gene lost 2 bases, with 8 bases spanning the gap. The length of the CDR3 is 14 residues. The sequencing here drew on peripheral blood, taken 28 days after the second AZD1222 dose. The rearrangement joins TRBV11-2 to TRBJ2-7, with D unresolved. The sequence derives from an adult who received the AZD1222 COVID-19 vaccine. The CDR3 sequence is CASSLDPSTYEQYF. Written as DNA, the CDR3 is TGTGCCAGCAGCTTAGACCCCAGCACCTACGAGCAGTACTTC.